The 25 T cell receptor beta chains presented below share a single source sample, sequenced in a study of blood T cell repertoires in COVID-19. TCRdb's copy holds only in-frame clones and misses some; the assay was immunoSEQ multiplex PCR. This sample has about 240,000 clones, with more than 75% found just once. The sequencing input was peripheral blood. These receptors all come from an elderly man with acute or convalescent COVID-19.

The CDR3 region has the DNA TGTGCCAGCAGCCAGGGTGGTATGAGGGAAAAACTGTTTTTT. Translation gives CASSQGGMREKLFF. V and J are TRBV3-1 (or the pseudogene TRBV3-2) and TRBJ1-4; no clear D gene. Germline V gene sequence: CDR1 LGHDT, CDR2 YNNKEL (reference sequence). There are 14 residues in the CDR3. The V end lost 3 bases, the J end lost 8 bases, and 13 bases lay between the germline ends.

V usage is TRBV5-4 and J usage is TRBJ1-1, with D possibly being TRBD1 (5 bases). Germline V gene data show CDR1 as SGHNT and CDR2 as YYREEE (reference sequence). V was trimmed by 4 bases and J by 4 bases, leaving 11 bases between them. This CDR3 region has 13 residues. The CDR3 region has the DNA TGTGCCAGCAGCCTCACAGGAATCACTGAAGCTTTCTTT. It is translated as CASSLTGITEAFF.

The sample holds a few counts of this clone. The gene calls are TRBV7-9 and TRBJ1-2; no reliable D call. Germline V gene data show CDR1 as SEHNR and CDR2 as FQNEAQ (reference sequence). The ends were cut back, 6 bases at V and 2 bases at J, with 16 bases in the middle. CDR3 length: 15 residues. The CDR3 nucleotides are TGTGCCAGCAGGGGTAGCGATGGCGGGAACTATGGCTACACCTTC. Protein sequence: CASRGSDGGNYGYTF.

V gene TRBV6-5 combines with J gene TRBJ1-1; no definite D call. V dropped 0 bases and J dropped 7 bases, with 9 bases sitting between them. The germline CDR1 and CDR2 sequences are MNHEY and SVGAGI. This CDR3 has 13 amino acids. CDR3 loop: CASSYSGSGEAFF. The DNA for the CDR3 is TGTGCCAGCAGTTACTCAGGGAGCGGTGAAGCTTTCTTT.

The chain is built from TRBV7-3 and TRBJ2-2, with D uncertain. Trimming pared 5 bases from V and 6 bases from J, leaving 19 bases between. Per the germline V gene, CDR1 is SGHTA and CDR2 is FQGTGA. This CDR3 is built from 16 residues. This chain's CDR3 is CASSPSSSPAAGELFF. In DNA form, the CDR3 reads TGTGCCAGCAGCCCAAGTAGTAGCCCCGCGGCCGGGGAGCTGTTTTTT. Together with reference TRBV7-3 and TRBJ2-2, the CDR3 gives the full variable domain: GAGVSQTPSNKVTEKGKYVELRCDPISGHTALYWYRQSLGQGPEFLIYFQGTGAADDSGLPNDRFFAVRPEGSVSTLKIQRTERGDSAVYLCASSPSSSPAAGELFFGEGSRLTVL.

The chain carries TRBV9 and TRBJ1-1; 7 nucleotides align to TRBD1. The CDR3 is made up of 16 amino acids. From germline, CDR1 is SGDLS and CDR2 YYNGEE. V dropped 4 bases and J dropped 0; count of bases not matched to a gene: 9. CDR3 residues: CASSSPGQSMNTEAFF. CDR3 DNA sequence: TGTGCCAGCAGCTCTCCGGGACAGTCCATGAACACTGAAGCTTTCTTT.

The rearrangement joins TRBV7-2 to TRBJ1-1; D is perhaps TRBD1 (5 bases). The CDR3 is 14 amino acids. V was pared by 4 bases and J by 1 base, with 10 bases between. Germline values: CDR1 SGHTA, CDR2 FQGNSA. The CDR3: CASSSARENTEAFF. DNA for the CDR3: TGTGCCAGCAGCTCGGCCAGGGAGAACACTGAAGCTTTCTTT.

As regards this clone: The junction departs from germline at one end; a sequencing error may be responsible. The chain carries TRBV2 and TRBJ2-5, with D perhaps TRBD2 (7 bases). The germline V gene has CDR1 SNHLY and CDR2 FYNNEI. CDR3 size: 15 residues. The CDR3 protein is CASREAAGAQETQYF. CDR3 in DNA: TGTGCCAGCAGAGAAGCGGCGGGGGCGCAAGAGACCCAGTACTTC. The variable domain in full, with the rest retrieved from reference TRBV2 and TRBJ2-5, is EPEVTQTPSHQVTQMGQEVILRCVPISNHLYFYWYRQILGQKVEFLVSFYNNEISEKSEIFDDQFSVERPDGSNFTLKIRSTKLEDSAMYFCASREAAGAQETQYFGPGTRLLVL.

The genes are TRBV10-3 and TRBJ2-2, with TRBD2 as a possible D gene (6 bases). The CDR3 covers 14 residues. CDR1 ENHRY and CDR2 SYGVKD come from the germline V gene. Trimming cost V 8 bases and J 4 bases, with 14 bases left between them. The DNA of the CDR3 is TGTGCCATCCGGGACGGACTACCCACCGGGGAGCTGTTTTTT. It is translated as CAIRDGLPTGELFF.

J is TRBJ2-1 and V is TRBV12-3 or TRBV12-4, with 7 bases fitting TRBD1. This CDR3 region has 13 residues. V gave up 6 bases and J gave up 6 bases; unmatched junction bases: 5. The CDR3 coding sequence is TGTGCCAGCAGCAGTTGGGACAGCAATGAGCAGTTCTTC. This codes for CASSSWDSNEQFF.

The V and J genes are TRBV4-1 and TRBJ1-5, with a weak D call TRBD1 (5 bases). Deletions cut 8 bases from V and 0 bases from J, with 8 bases between. Germline V gene sequence: CDR1 MGHRA, CDR2 YSYEKL. The CDR3 is 13 residues long. CDR3 sequence: CASQGNSNQPQHF. The CDR3 coding sequence is TGCGCCAGCCAGGGTAATAGCAATCAGCCCCAGCATTTT.

The CDR3 DNA reads as TGTGCCAGTAACCCATTCGGAGGTAGCAATCAGCCCCAGCATTTT. This encodes CASNPFGGSNQPQHF. This sequence joins TRBV19 and TRBJ1-5, with D unclear. Germline lookup yields CDR1 LNHDA and CDR2 SQIVND (reference sequence). The CDR3 is 15 residues long. V lost 7 bases to trimming and J lost 0 bases, with 13 bases between them.

J is TRBJ1-2 and V is TRBV10-3; 10 bases align to TRBD1. Looked up from germline, CDR1 is ENHRY and CDR2 is SYGVKD. This CDR3 has 16 amino acids. V gave up 4 bases and J gave up 6 bases; unmatched junction bases: 11. The CDR3 DNA is TGTGCCATCAGTGGGGGACAGGGGACGTTTAAGGATGGCTACACCTTC. Its protein product is CAISGGQGTFKDGYTF.

The V call is TRBV2, the J call TRBJ2-2; D is unclear. The CDR3 covers 12 residues. Trimming pared 2 bases from V and 8 bases from J, leaving 6 bases between. The germline CDR1 and CDR2 sequences are SNHLY and FYNNEI. The CDR3 DNA sequence: TGTGCCAGCAGTGAATTGAGGGGGGAGCTGTTTTTT. This codes for CASSELRGELFF.

The chain uses TRBV10-3 and TRBJ2-7; the match to TRBD1 covers 10 bases. CDR3 size: 16 residues. Germline CDR1 and CDR2: ENHRY and SYGVKD. The V segment lost 0 bases and the J segment 1 base; nucleotides outside the gene matches: 3. DNA of the CDR3: TGTGCCATCAGTGAGTCGGGACAGGGGCCGTCCTACGAGCAGTACTTC. This codes for CAISESGQGPSYEQYF.

The CDR3 DNA is TGTGCCAGCAGTCCCTTCACCGGGGAGCTGTTTTTT. This gives the protein CASSPFTGELFF. This chain uses TRBV12-3 or TRBV12-4 with TRBJ2-2; D uncertain. This CDR3 is 12 amino acids long. V gave up 5 bases and J gave up 4 bases, with 5 bases separating them.

The chain has TRBV6-5 and TRBJ1-2; weak D call: TRBD1 (5 bases). This CDR3 comprises 13 residues. Germline loops: CDR1 MNHEY, CDR2 SVGAGI. V dropped 7 bases and J dropped 4 bases, with 13 bases sitting between them. CDR3: CASKAGTAYGYTF. The CDR3 coding sequence is TGTGCCAGCAAGGCGGGGACGGCCTATGGCTACACCTTC.

The chain links TRBV6-1 to TRBJ1-5; weak D call: TRBD1 (5 bases). V lost 4 bases, J lost 1 base, and 14 bases lay in between. This CDR3 is 16 amino acids long. CDR1 is MNHNS, CDR2 SASEGT, per germline. As DNA, the CDR3 is TGTGCCAGCAGTGGATACAGTGGGGGGAGCAATCAGCCCCAGCATTTT. This sequence encodes CASSGYSGGSNQPQHF.

The chain uses TRBV3-1 (or the pseudogene TRBV3-2) and TRBJ1-1, with 7 nucleotides matching TRBD1. Germline V CDR1 and CDR2: LGHDT, YNNKEL (reference sequence). Losses at the gene ends were 1 base for V and 2 bases for J; bases not matched to a gene: 1. CDR3 size: 14 residues. In DNA form, the CDR3 reads TGTGCCAGCAGCCAAGGACAGGGAAACACTGAAGCTTTCTTT. Protein: CASSQGQGNTEAFF.

This rearrangement joins TRBV7-2 to TRBJ1-5, with 9 nucleotides matching TRBD1. The V segment lost 4 bases and the J segment 2 bases; nucleotides outside the gene matches: 12. This CDR3 is 18 amino acids long. Germline loops: CDR1 SGHTA, CDR2 FQGNSA. The DNA of the CDR3 is TGTGCCAGCAGCTCGCCCGGACAGGGGATTTTCGGCAATCAGCCCCAGCATTTT. Its translation: CASSSPGQGIFGNQPQHF.

The chain recombines TRBV3-1 (or the pseudogene TRBV3-2) with TRBJ2-3; 8 bases are shared with TRBD1. Germline CDR1 is LGHDT and CDR2 is YNNKEL (reference sequence). This CDR3 spans 21 amino acids. The ends lost 2 bases at V and 0 bases at J; junction bases unmatched: 19. CDR3 sequence (DNA): TGTGCCAGCAGCCAACTTCATACCGGGACAGGTTCTACTACTAGCACAGATACGCAGTATTTT. This sequence encodes CASSQLHTGTGSTTSTDTQYF.

The genes are TRBV6-5 and TRBJ1-6, with D unresolved. This CDR3 spans 13 amino acids. Trimming pared 10 bases from V and 8 bases from J, leaving 15 bases between. Germline CDR1 and CDR2: MNHEY and SVGAGI. CDR3 nucleotide sequence: TGTGCCACGCGGTGGACTGGGGATTCACCCCTCCACTTT. It specifies CATRWTGDSPLHF.

The CDR3 spells CASSNRAAGELFF. The DNA of the CDR3 is TGCGCCAGCAGTAACAGGGCCGCCGGGGAGCTGTTTTTT. This rearrangement joins TRBV10-1 to TRBJ2-2; perhaps TRBD1 as D (6 bases). Germline-derived CDR1 and CDR2 are WNHNN and SYGVQD (reference sequence). The V end was cut by 5 bases, the J end by 6 bases, with 10 bases between. The CDR3 is 13 residues long.

V and J are TRBV10-2 and TRBJ2-3; D may be TRBD2 (6 bases). The V gene's germline CDR1 is WSHSY and CDR2 SAAADI. V was clipped by 7 bases and J by 4 bases, with 18 bases between them. The CDR3 consists of 15 residues. CDR3 bases: TGCGCCAGCAAGTCGGCGGTTGGCGGGGCAGATACGCAGTATTTT. Its protein product is CASKSAVGGADTQYF.

This clone was seen once. The chain links TRBV3-1 (or the pseudogene TRBV3-2) to TRBJ1-1; D remains unclear. The CDR3 runs to 15 residues. Trimming pared 1 base from V and 4 bases from J, leaving 13 bases between. Germline V gene sequence: CDR1 LGHDT, CDR2 YNNKEL (reference sequence). In DNA form, the CDR3 reads TGTGCCAGCAGCCAAGTCCCTGGTACGGGCACTGAAGCTTTCTTT. Its translation: CASSQVPGTGTEAFF.